This T cell receptor beta chain was identified during a study of CD8 T cells in Susac syndrome. CD8+ and CD4+ T cells circulating in blood were sequenced for TCR beta. Germline lookup yields CDR1 LGHNA and CDR2 YSLEER. The CDR3 spans 18 residues. V was clipped by 0 bases and J by 0 bases; unmatched bases: 6. Random-hexamer reverse transcription was applied to about 0.45 to 1 ug RNA. Using its own MiXCR run on the immunoSEQ multiplex PCR reads, TCRdb lists one record per CDR3 protein. The sample has roughly 100,000 distinct CDR3 sequences, about 96% seen once. This TCR came from a human donor with Susac syndrome. V and J are TRBV4-3 and TRBJ2-1; TRBD1 agrees at 9 bases. The sample consisted of CD8+ T cells from PBMCs. The CDR3 bases are TGCGCCAGCAGCCAAGATGCGGGGACAGGGAGCTCCTACAATGAGCAGTTCTTC. It yields the protein CASSQDAGTGSSYNEQFF.